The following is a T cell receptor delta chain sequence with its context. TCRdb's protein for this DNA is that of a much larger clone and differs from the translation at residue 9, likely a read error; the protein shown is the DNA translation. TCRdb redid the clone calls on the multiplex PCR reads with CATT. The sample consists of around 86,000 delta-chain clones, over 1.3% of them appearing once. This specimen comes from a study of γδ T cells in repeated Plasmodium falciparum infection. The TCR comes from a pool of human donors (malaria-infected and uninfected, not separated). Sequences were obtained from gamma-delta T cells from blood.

The CDR3 reads CALGGSGPRAQLFF. CDR3 in DNA: TGTGCTCTAGGGGGCTCCGGACCGAGAGCACAACTCTTCTTT. This chain connects TRDV1 to TRDJ2; D possibly corresponds to TRDD3 (5 bases). No J gene was available from TCRdb, and it was assigned here by a germline match of the DNA. CDR1 TSWWSYY and CDR2 QGS come from the germline V gene. CDR3 size: 14 residues.